One sample yielded the 10 T cell receptor beta chains listed below, sequenced in a study of post-analysis software for immune sequencing data. Regarding the study as a whole: In patients, about five TRBV segments were more frequent than in controls, with TRBV5-6, TRBV5-1 and TRBV20-1 among them.

Their cognate antigens are unknown. cDNA libraries for TCR beta contained unique molecular identifiers. TCRdb reprocessed the PCR reads via MiXCR and lists one record per CDR3 protein. The table shows roughly 580,000 distinct CDR3 sequences, with roughly 45% occurring only once. The sequencing sample was made of blood. These receptors were obtained from a girl under 18 with multiple sclerosis.

The CDR3 coding sequence is TGTGCCGGCTGGCCGGGACCGACCCTCGGGGCCAAAAACATTCAGTACTTC. Amino acid sequence: CAGWPGPTLGAKNIQYF. The chain combines TRBV6-1 with TRBJ2-4, with D perhaps assigned TRBD1 or TRBD2 (5 bases each). Trimming took 11 bases from V and 1 from J, leaving 24 bases between them. The CDR3 totals 17 residues. Germline-derived CDR1 and CDR2 are MNHNS and SASEGT.

The table lists this clonotype with a few counts. V is TRBV5-1 and J is TRBJ2-5; the D gene is possibly TRBD1 (5 bases). Germline lookup yields CDR1 SGHRS and CDR2 YFSETQ. Trimming stripped 0 bases from V and 1 base from J, with 10 bases between. The CDR3 spans 15 residues. The CDR3 reads CASSLEGVTQETQYF. The CDR3 coding sequence is TGCGCCAGCAGCTTGGAAGGGGTCACCCAAGAGACCCAGTACTTC.

The chain uses TRBV11-2 and TRBJ2-3; TRBD2 might be the D (5 bases). CDR3 length equals 14 residues. V lost 1 base to trimming and J lost 3 bases, with 8 bases between them. Germline CDR1 SGHAT, CDR2 FQNNGV. CDR3 nucleotides: TGTGCCAGCAGCTTAGGTTGGAGGACAGATACGCAGTATTTT. Residues: CASSLGWRTDTQYF.

The rearrangement joins TRBV20-1 to TRBJ2-5; 11 bases agree with TRBD2. Trimming cost V 6 bases and J 2 bases; bases outside gene matches: 5. The CDR3 is made up of 14 amino acids. CDR1 and CDR2 from the germline V gene are DFQATT and SNEGSKA (reference sequence). The CDR3 sequence: CSAMTSGVQETQYF. The CDR3 DNA is TGCAGTGCCATGACTAGCGGGGTTCAAGAGACCCAGTACTTC.

The CDR3 sequence is CASSPRRQIPREETQYF. As DNA, the CDR3 is TGTGCCAGCAGCCCCCGTCGACAGATTCCTAGGGAAGAGACCCAGTACTTC. V and J are TRBV7-9 and TRBJ2-5, with D possibly matching TRBD1 (5 bases). Trimming pared 5 bases from V and 3 bases from J, leaving 22 bases between. Germline CDR1 reads SEHNR; CDR2 reads FQNEAQ (reference sequence). The CDR3 totals 17 residues.

This CDR3 reads CASSEATGEAYQPQHF. The CDR3 DNA sequence: TGTGCCAGCAGTGAAGCGACTGGGGAGGCATATCAGCCCCAGCATTTT. This chain uses TRBV6-1 with TRBJ1-5; no firm D call. The CDR3 is 16 amino acids. Trimming left V 0 bases short and J 5 bases short, with 14 bases between. CDR1 MNHNS and CDR2 SASEGT come from the germline V gene.

CDR3 sequence: CASRPQGGDYGYTF. CDR3 DNA sequence: TGTGCCAGCAGGCCCCAGGGAGGGGACTATGGCTACACCTTC. The J gene is TRBJ1-2, the V gene TRBV6-1; the D gene is possibly TRBD1 (5 bases). Trimming took off 6 bases at V and 3 bases at J, with 14 bases between the two ends. This CDR3 contains 14 residues. The V gene's germline CDR1 is MNHNS and CDR2 SASEGT.

V is TRBV5-5 and J is TRBJ2-5; D uncertain. V lost 0 bases to trimming and J lost 6 bases, with 6 bases between them. The CDR3 is made up of 12 amino acids. CDR1 is SGHKS and CDR2 is YYEKEE in the germline V gene (reference sequence). CDR3 sequence: CASSLDPKTQYF. CDR3 coding DNA: TGTGCCAGCAGCTTGGATCCCAAGACCCAGTACTTC.

The V and J genes are TRBV12-3 or TRBV12-4 and TRBJ1-2; no definite D call. V lost 6 bases to trimming and J lost 2 bases, with 10 bases between them. The CDR3 covers 13 residues. The CDR3, as DNA: TGTGCCAGCAGCACCAGTCAGAACTATGGCTACACCTTC. Translation: CASSTSQNYGYTF.

Only a few counts were recorded for this clonotype. The chain couples TRBV12-3 or TRBV12-4 to TRBJ2-6; either TRBD1 or TRBD2 may fit D (5 bases each). V was trimmed by 4 bases and J by 0 bases, leaving 10 bases between them. The CDR3 runs 16 residues. The CDR3 nucleotides read TGTGCCAGCAGTTCGGGACCGCCCTCTGGGGCCAACGTCCTGACTTTC. It codes for CASSSGPPSGANVLTF.